The clone carrying this TCR beta chain was found many times. Antigen unknown. CDR3 length: 15 amino acids. The V end lost 3 bases, the J end lost 3 bases, and 15 bases lay between the germline ends. The source of the sample is a study of regulatory T cells in long-lasting Graves disease. Study-level results: Accuracy was possibly reduced by small sample size.

Time point reported: newly diagnosed GD, antithyroid drugs for less than 3 months. Scientists built the TCR library using RNA that was extracted from PBMCs. Arm-PCR of CDR3 regions and iRepertoire HTBI primers were used to build TCR beta libraries. TCRdb itself ran the multiplex PCR reads through MiXCR, one entry per CDR3 protein. Counted here are hundreds of thousands of distinct CDR3 sequences, about 16% occurring once; the ten biggest clones make up about 20%. These data also featured in a second study, about T cells in Graves' hyperthyroidism and ophthalmopathy.

This specimen was peripheral blood mononuclear cells (PBMCs), taken at new diagnosis, from a patient treated with antithyroid drugs. The source of this sequence is a young woman with Graves disease. This rearrangement joins TRBV12-3 or TRBV12-4 to TRBJ2-7; TRBD2 is a possible D gene (6 bases). DNA for the CDR3: TGTGCCAGCAGTTTCGCAGAACTAGCCAGCTACGAGCAGTACTTC. Translating it yields CASSFAELASYEQYF.